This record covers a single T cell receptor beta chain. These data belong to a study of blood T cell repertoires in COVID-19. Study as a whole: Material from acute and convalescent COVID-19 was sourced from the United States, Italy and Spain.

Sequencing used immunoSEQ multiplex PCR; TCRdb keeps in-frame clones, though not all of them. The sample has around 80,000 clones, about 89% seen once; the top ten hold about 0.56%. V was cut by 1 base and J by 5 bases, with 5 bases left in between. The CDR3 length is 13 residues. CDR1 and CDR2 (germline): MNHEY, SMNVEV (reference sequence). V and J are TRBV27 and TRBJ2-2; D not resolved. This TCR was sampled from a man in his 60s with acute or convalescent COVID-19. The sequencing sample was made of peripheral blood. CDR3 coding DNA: TGTGCCAGCAGTTTATTCGGGACCGGGGAGCTGTTTTTT. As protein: CASSLFGTGELFF.